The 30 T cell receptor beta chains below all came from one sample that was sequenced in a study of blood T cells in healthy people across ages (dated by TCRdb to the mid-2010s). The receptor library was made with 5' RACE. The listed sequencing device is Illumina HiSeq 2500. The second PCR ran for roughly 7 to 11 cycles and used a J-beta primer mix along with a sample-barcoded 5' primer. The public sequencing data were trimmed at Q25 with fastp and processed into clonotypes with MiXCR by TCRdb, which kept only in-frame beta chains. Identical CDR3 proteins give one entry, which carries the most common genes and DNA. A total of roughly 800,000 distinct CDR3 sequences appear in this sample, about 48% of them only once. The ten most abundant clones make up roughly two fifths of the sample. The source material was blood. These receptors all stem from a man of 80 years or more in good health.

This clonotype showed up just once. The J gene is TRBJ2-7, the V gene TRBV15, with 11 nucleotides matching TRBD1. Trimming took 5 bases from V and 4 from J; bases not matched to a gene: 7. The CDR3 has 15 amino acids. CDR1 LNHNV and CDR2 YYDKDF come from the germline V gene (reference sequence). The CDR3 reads CATSPRTGGSYEQYF. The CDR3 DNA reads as TGTGCCACCAGCCCTCGGACAGGGGGCAGTTACGAGCAGTACTTC.

CDR3 sequence: CAFKAGGNRYEQYF. Here the CDR3 DNA reads TGTGCCTTCAAAGCCGGGGGTAATCGCTACGAGCAGTACTTC. The genes are TRBV30 and TRBJ2-5; tentatively, D is TRBD2 (6 bases). The J call may be incorrect, as the DNA end agrees better with TRBJ2-7. In germline, CDR1 is GTSNPN, CDR2 SVGIG (reference sequence). The CDR3 runs to 14 residues.

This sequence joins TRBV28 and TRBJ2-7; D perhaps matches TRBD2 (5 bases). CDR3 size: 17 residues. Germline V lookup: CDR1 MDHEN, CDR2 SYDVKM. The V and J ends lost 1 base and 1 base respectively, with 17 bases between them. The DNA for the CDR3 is TGTGCCAGCAGTTTATTCTTTGGTGGAGGTTATTCCTACGAGCAGTACTTC. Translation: CASSLFFGGGYSYEQYF.

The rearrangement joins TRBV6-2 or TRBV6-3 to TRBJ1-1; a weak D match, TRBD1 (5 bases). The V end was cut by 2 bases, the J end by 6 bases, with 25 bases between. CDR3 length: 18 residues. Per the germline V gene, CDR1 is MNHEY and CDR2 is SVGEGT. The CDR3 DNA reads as TGTGCCAGCAGTTACATACCCCGCGCCACAGGTATCCCTCCTGAAGCTTTCTTT. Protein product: CASSYIPRATGIPPEAFF.

The CDR3 protein is CASSLNRGQYF. CDR3 DNA: TGTGCCAGCAGCTTAAACCGGGGGCAGTACTTC. The V gene is TRBV7-9, the J gene TRBJ2-7, with D tentatively TRBD2 (5 bases). The germline V gene encodes CDR1 SEHNR and CDR2 FQNEAQ (reference sequence). The CDR3 contains 11 residues. V dropped 2 bases and J dropped 9 bases, with 8 bases sitting between them.

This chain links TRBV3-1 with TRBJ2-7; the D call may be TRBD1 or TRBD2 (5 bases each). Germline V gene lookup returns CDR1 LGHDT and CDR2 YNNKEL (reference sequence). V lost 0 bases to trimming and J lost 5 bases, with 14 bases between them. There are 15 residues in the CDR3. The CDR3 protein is CASSQEARGFNEQYF. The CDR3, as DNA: TGTGCCAGCAGCCAAGAGGCCCGGGGCTTTAACGAGCAGTACTTC.

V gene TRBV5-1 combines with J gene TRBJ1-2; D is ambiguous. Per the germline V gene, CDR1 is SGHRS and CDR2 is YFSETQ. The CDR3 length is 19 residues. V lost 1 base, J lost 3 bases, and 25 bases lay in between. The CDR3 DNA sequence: TGCGCCAGCAGCTTGTATGGGTTTCAGGACGGACTACGCCACTATGGCTACACCTTC. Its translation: CASSLYGFQDGLRHYGYTF.

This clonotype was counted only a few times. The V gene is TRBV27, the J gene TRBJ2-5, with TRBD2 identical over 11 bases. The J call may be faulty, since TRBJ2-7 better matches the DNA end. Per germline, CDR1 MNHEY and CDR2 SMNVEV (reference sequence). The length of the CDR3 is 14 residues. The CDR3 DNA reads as TGTGCCAGCAGCTACACCGGGACTAGCGGCGAGCAGTACTTC. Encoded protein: CASSYTGTSGEQYF.

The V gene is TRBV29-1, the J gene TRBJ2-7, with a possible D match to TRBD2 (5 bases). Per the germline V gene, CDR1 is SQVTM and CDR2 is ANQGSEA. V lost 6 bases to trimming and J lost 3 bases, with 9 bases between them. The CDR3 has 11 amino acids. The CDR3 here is CSVYGVYEQYF. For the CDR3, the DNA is TGCAGCGTCTACGGGGTCTACGAGCAGTACTTC.

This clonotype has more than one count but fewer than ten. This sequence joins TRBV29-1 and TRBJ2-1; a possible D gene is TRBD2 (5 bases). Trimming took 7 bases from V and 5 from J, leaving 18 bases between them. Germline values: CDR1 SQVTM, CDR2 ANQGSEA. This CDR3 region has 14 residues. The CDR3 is CSARTGSWDNEQFF. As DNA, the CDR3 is TGCAGCGCCAGGACGGGGTCATGGGACAATGAGCAGTTCTTC.

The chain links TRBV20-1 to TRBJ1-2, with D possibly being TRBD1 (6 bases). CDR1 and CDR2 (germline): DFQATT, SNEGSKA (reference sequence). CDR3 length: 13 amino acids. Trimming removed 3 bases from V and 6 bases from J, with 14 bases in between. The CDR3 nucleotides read TGCAGTGCTAGTTTACCGACAGGTGATGGCTACACCTTC. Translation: CSASLPTGDGYTF.

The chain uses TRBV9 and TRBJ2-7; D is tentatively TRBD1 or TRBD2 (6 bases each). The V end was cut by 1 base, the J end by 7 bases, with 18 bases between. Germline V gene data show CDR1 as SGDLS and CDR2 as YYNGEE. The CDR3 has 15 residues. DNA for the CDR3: TGTGCCAGCAGCGTACGCGACAGGTTGGAGGGAGAGCAGTACTTC. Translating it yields CASSVRDRLEGEQYF.

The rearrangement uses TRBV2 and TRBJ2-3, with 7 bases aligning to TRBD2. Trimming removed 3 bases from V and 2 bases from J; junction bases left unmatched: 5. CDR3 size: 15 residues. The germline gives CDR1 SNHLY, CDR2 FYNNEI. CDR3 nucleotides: TGTGCCAGCAGTGACCCGGGACTAAACACAGATACGCAGTATTTT. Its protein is CASSDPGLNTDTQYF.

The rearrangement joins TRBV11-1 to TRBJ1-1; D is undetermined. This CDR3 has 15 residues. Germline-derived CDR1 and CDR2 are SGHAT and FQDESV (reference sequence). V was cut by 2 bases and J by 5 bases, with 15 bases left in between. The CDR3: CASSLWTVDGTEAFF. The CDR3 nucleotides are TGTGCCAGCAGCTTATGGACGGTTGACGGGACTGAAGCTTTCTTT.

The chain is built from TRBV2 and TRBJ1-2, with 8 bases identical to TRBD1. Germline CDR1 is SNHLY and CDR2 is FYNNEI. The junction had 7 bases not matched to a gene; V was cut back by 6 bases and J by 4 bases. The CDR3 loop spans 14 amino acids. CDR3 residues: CASRTRTGSYGYTF. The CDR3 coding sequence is TGTGCCAGCAGAACCAGGACAGGGAGCTATGGCTACACCTTC.

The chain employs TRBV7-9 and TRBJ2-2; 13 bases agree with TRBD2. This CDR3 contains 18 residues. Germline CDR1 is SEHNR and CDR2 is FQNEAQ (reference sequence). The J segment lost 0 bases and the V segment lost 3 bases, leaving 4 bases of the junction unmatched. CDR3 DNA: TGTGCCAGCAGCTTCGCCGGGACTAGCGGGACGAACACCGGGGAGCTGTTTTTT. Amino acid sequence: CASSFAGTSGTNTGELFF.

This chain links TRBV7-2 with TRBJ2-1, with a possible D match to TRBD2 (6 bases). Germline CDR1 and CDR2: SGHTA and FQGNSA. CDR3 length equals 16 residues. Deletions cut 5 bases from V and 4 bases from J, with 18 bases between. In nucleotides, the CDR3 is TGTGCCAGCAGCCCCCATGGTGGGCTAGCGTACAATGAGCAGTTCTTC. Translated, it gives CASSPHGGLAYNEQFF.

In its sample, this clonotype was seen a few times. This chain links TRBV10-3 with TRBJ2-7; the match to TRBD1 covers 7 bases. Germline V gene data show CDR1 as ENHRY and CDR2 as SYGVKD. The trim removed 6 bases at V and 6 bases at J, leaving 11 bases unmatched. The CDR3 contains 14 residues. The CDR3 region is CAISIVEGGSEQYF. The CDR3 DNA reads TGTGCCATCAGCATAGTAGAAGGGGGCTCCGAGCAGTACTTC.

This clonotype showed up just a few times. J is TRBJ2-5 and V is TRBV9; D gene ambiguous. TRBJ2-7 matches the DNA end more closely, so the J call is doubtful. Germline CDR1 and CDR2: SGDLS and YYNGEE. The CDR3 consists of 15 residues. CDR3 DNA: TGTGCCAGCAGCGTAGGATCCCGAGGTACCCACGAGCAGTACTTC. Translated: CASSVGSRGTHEQYF.

CDR3 in DNA: TGTGCCTGGAGGGGGACAGGGGGACAGCCCCAGCATTTT. Amino acids: CAWRGTGGQPQHF. The J gene is TRBJ1-5, the V gene TRBV30; 11 bases align to TRBD1. Germline CDR1 reads GTSNPN; CDR2 reads SVGIG (reference sequence). The V and J ends lost 3 bases and 7 bases, in that order; junction bases with no gene match: 2. The CDR3 is 13 amino acids.

CDR3 sequence reads: CSAGGVPLHF. Here the CDR3 DNA reads TGCAGTGCTGGAGGGGTCCCCCTCCACTTT. The chain uses TRBV20-1 and TRBJ1-6; possibly TRBD1 for D (5 bases). Trimming pared 5 bases from V and 13 bases from J, leaving 9 bases between. Germline V gives CDR1 DFQATT, CDR2 SNEGSKA (reference sequence). CDR3 length equals 10 residues.

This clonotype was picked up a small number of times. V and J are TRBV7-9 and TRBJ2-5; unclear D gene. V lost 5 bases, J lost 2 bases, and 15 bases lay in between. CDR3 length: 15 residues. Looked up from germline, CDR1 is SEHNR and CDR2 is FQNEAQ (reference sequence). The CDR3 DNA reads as TGTGCCAGCAGCCGACCTGACGGACCTCAAGAGACCCAGTACTTC. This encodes CASSRPDGPQETQYF.

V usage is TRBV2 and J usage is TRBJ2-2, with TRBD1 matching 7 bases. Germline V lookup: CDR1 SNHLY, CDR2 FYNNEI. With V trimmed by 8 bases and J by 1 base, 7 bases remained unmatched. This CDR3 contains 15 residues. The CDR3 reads CASLRGQQNTGELFF. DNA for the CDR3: TGTGCCAGCCTCAGGGGACAGCAGAACACCGGGGAGCTGTTTTTT. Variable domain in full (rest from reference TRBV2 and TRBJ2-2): EPEVTQTPSHQVTQMGQEVILRCVPISNHLYFYWYRQILGQKVEFLVSFYNNEISEKSEIFDDQFSVERPDGSNFTLKIRSTKLEDSAMYFCASLRGQQNTGELFFGEGSRLTVL.

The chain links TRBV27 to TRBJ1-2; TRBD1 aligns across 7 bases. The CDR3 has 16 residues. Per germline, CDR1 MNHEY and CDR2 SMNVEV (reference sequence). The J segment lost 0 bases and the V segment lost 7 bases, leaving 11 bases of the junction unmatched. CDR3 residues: CASTLKGTVSNYGYTF. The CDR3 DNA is TGTGCCAGCACCTTAAAGGGGACAGTTTCTAACTATGGCTACACCTTC.

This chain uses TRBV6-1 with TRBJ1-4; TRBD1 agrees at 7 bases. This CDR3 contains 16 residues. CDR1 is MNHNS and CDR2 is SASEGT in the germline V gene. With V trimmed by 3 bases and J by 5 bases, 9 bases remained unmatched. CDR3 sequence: CASSDLAGTENEKLFF. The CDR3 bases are TGTGCCAGCAGTGACCTCGCCGGGACAGAGAATGAAAAACTGTTTTTT.

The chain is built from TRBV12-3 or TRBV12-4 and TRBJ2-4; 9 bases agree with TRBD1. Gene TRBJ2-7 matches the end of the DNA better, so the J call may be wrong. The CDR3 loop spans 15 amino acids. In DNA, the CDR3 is TGTGCCAGCAGTTTCGACAGGGGGTTCTCCTACGAGCAGTACTTC. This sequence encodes CASSFDRGFSYEQYF.

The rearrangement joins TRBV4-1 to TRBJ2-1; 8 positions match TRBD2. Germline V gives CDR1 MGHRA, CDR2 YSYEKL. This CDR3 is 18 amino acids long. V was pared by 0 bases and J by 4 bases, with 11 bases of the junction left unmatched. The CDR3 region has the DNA TGCGCCAGCAGCCAAGAAGCGGGGGATGCTAGCGGATACAATGAGCAGTTCTTC. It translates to CASSQEAGDASGYNEQFF.

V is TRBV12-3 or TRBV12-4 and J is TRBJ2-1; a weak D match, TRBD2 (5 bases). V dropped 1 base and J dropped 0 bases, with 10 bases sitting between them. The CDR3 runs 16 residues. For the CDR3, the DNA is TGTGCCAGCAGTTTAGTTGTGGGGAGCTCCTACAATGAGCAGTTCTTC. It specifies CASSLVVGSSYNEQFF.

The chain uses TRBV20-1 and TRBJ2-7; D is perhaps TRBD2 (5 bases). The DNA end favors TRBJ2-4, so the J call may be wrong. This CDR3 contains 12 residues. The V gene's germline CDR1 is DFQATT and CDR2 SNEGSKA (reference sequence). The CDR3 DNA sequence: TGCAGTGCTGGGGAGATCAGCGACATTCAGTACTTC. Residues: CSAGEISDIQYF.

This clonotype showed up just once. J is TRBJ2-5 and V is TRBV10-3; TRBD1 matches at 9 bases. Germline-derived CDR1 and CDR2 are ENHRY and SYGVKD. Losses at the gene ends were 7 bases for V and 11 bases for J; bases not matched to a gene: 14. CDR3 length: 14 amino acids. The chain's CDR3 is CAINRGQGYNEQYF. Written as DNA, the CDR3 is TGTGCCATCAATCGAGGACAGGGGTACAATGAGCAGTACTTC.